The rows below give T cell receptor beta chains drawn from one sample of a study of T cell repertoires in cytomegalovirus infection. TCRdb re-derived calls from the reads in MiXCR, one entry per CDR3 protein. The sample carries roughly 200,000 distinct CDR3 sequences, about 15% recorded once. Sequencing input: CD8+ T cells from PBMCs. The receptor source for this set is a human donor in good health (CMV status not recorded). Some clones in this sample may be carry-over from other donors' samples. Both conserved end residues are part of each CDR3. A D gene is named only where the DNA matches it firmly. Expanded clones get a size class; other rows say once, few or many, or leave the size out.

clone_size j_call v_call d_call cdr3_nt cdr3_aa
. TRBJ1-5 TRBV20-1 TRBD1 TGCAGTGCTAGAGATCCCCCGAACAGGGGCTGGAATCAGCCCCAGCATTTT CSARDPPNRGWNQPQHF
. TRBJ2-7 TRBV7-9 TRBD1 TGTGCCAGCAGCGAACGGGACAGGCCTTACGAGCAGTACTTC CASSERDRPYEQYF
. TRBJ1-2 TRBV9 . TGTGCCAGCAGCATGTCGTTGGCTCAGGGGTACTATGGCTACACCTTC CASSMSLAQGYYGYTF
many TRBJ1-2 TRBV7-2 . TGTGCCAGCAGCTTATTTCCGGGGGGCAACTATGGCTACACCTTC CASSLFPGGNYGYTF
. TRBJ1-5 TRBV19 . TGTGCCAGTAGTACGGCGGATAGCAATCAGCCCCAGCATTTT CASSTADSNQPQHF
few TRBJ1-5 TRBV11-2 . TGTGCCAGCAGCTTAGGGGAACGACAGCCCCAGCATTTT CASSLGERQPQHF
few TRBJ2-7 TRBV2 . TGTGCCAGAAGGAAGAACTCCTACGAGCAGTACTTC CARRKNSYEQYF
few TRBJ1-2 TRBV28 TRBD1 TGTGCCAGCACCGTACAGGGGGCCCTACCTTCTAACTATGGCTACACCTTC CASTVQGALPSNYGYTF
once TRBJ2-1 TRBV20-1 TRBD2 TGCAGTGCTGACCCAGCGGGGGGCCACCTATACAATGAGCAGTTCTTC CSADPAGGHLYNEQFF
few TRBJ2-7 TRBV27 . TGTGCCAGCAGTTTATCGAGGAGATACGAGCAGTACTTC CASSLSRRYEQYF
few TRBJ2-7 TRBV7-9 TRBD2 TGTGCCAGCAGCACAACGCGGGGGAACCCCTACGAGCAGTACTTC CASSTTRGNPYEQYF
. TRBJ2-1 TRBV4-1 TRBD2 TGCGCCAGCAGCCAAGATCCGGGGGGGCTCATCAATGAGCAGTTCTTC CASSQDPGGLINEQFF
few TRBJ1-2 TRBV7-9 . TGTGCCAGCAGCTTAGATTGGAGGGGCTACACCTTC CASSLDWRGYTF
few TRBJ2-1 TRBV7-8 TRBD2 TGTGCCAGCAGCCGCCCTGCGGGGGGGGCTCGGAATGAGCAGTTCTTC CASSRPAGGARNEQFF
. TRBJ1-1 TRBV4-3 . TGCGCCAGCAGCCAAGATGGGGAGGGGAGCACTGAAGCTTTCTTT CASSQDGEGSTEAFF
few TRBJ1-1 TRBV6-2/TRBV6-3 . TGTGCCAGCAGTTACACCATAAGAGAAGCTTTCTTT CASSYTIREAFF
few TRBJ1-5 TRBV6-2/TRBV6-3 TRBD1 TGTGCCAGCAGCCAGGACAGGGAGGGGTCCGGACAGCCCCAGCATTTT CASSQDREGSGQPQHF
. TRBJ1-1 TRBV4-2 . TGTGCCAGCAGCCAATCCGTGAACACTGAAGCTTTCTTT CASSQSVNTEAFF
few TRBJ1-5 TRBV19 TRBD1 TGTGCCAGTAGTATTTCACAGGGGTATCAGCCCCAGCATTTT CASSISQGYQPQHF
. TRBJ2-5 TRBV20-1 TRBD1 TGCAGTGCTACCGAGTCGGGACAGACAAAAGAGACCCAGTACTTC CSATESGQTKETQYF
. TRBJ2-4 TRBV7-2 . TGTGCCAGCAGCTTAGTTTCTAGGTCGGTCAAAAACATTCAGTACTTC CASSLVSRSVKNIQYF
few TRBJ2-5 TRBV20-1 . TGCAGTGCTAGAGCGGGAAGAACCCAGTACTTC CSARAGRTQYF
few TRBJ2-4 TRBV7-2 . TGTGCCAGCAGCTTAGTAGGGGGGGGAGGAGGGCCCAAAAACATTCAGTACTTC CASSLVGGGGGPKNIQYF
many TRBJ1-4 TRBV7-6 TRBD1 TGTGCCAGCAGCTCGCAACAGGGGGTGGTGGAAAAACTGTTTTTT CASSSQQGVVEKLFF
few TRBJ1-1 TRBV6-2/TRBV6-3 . TGTGCCAGCAGTTACGGGGCAGCGAGCACTGAAGCTTTCTTT CASSYGAASTEAFF
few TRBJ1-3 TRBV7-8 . TGTGCCAGCAGCTTATCTTGGGTAAAGGCTGGAAACACCATATATTTT CASSLSWVKAGNTIYF
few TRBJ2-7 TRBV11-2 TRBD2 TGTGCCAGCAGCGATACCCCGGGACTAGCGGGGGTGAAATACGAGCAGTACTTC CASSDTPGLAGVKYEQYF
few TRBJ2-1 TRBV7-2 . TGTGCCAGCAGCTTAGAGGGGGGATACAATGAGCAGTTCTTC CASSLEGGYNEQFF
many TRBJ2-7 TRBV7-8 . TGTGCCAGCAGCTTAACAGGGCTCTCCTACGAGCAGTACTTC CASSLTGLSYEQYF
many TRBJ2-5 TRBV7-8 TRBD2 TGTGCCAGCAGCTTGACCGGGACTAGCGGGGACGGCGAGACCCAGTACTTC CASSLTGTSGDGETQYF
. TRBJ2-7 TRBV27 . TGTGCCAGCAGTTCCCCTGCTGGGGGATCCTACGAGCAGTACTTC CASSSPAGGSYEQYF
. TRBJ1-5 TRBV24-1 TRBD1 TGTGCCACCAGTGATCGGGACAGCGTGAACAATCAGCCCCAGCATTTT CATSDRDSVNNQPQHF
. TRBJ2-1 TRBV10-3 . TGTGCCATCAGTCCCAAAGGGGAGACGTTAGAGCAGTTCTTC CAISPKGETLEQFF
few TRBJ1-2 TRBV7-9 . TGTGCCAGCAGCTTAACTCCCTATGGCTACACCTTC CASSLTPYGYTF
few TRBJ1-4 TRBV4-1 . TGCGCCAGCAGCCGAAACATCGGAGCTAATGAAAAACTGTTTTTT CASSRNIGANEKLFF
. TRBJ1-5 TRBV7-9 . TGTGCCAGCAGCTCCTACAGCAATCAGCCCCAGCATTTT CASSSYSNQPQHF
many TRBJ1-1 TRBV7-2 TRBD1 TGTGCCAGCAGCTTAGCCGACAGGGGGAACACTGAAGCTTTCTTT CASSLADRGNTEAFF
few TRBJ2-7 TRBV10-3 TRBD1 TGTGCCATCAGCGTTGACAGGGACAACTACGAGCAGTACTTC CAISVDRDNYEQYF
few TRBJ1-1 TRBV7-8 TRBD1 TGTGCCAGCAGCCTCCGGGACAGGGCCGTGAACACTGAAGCTTTCTTT CASSLRDRAVNTEAFF
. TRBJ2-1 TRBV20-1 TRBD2 TGCAGTGCGGGGGGACTAGCGGGGCGCTCCTACAATGAGCAGTTCTTC CSAGGLAGRSYNEQFF
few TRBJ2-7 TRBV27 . TGTGCCAGCAGTTTACGGGACAACTCCTACGAGCAGTACTTC CASSLRDNSYEQYF
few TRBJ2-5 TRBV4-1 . TGCGCCAGCAGCCAAGGGGGACAAGAGACCCAGTACTTC CASSQGGQETQYF
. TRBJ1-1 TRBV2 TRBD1 TGTGCCATTCCGACAGGGAGGGACGAAGCTTTCTTT CAIPTGRDEAFF
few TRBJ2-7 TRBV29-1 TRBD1 TGCAGCGTGGCCCCGGACAGGCCCTACGAGCAGTACTTC CSVAPDRPYEQYF
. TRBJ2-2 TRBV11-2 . TGTGCCAGCGTCCCCCAGGGGTTCGGGGAGCTGTTTTTT CASVPQGFGELFF
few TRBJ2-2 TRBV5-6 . TGTGCCAGCAGCTTGGATCGCAACAGGGATGGGCTATACACCGGGGAGCTGTTTTTT CASSLDRNRDGLYTGELFF
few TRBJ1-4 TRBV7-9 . TGTGCCAGCAGCCCTTATCCTAAGGCAACTAATGAAAAACTGTTTTTT CASSPYPKATNEKLFF
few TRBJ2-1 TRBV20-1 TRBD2 TGCAGTGCTAGGGGGGTGGCAGCGGGGTCCTACAATGAGCAGTTCTTC CSARGVAAGSYNEQFF
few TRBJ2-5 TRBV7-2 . TGTGCCAGCAGCCCCGAGTCGTGGAAAGAGACCCAGTACTTC CASSPESWKETQYF
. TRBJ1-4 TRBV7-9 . TGTGCCAGCAGCTTGACCAACCAACAGGGCCGTACTAATGAAAAACTGTTTTTT CASSLTNQQGRTNEKLFF
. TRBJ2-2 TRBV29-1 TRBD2 TGCAGCGTTCAGCCAGCGGGGGCTGGCACCGGGGAGCTGTTTTTT CSVQPAGAGTGELFF
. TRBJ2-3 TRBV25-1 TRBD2 TGTGCCAGCAGTGAACTAGCGGGAGACACAGATACGCAGTATTTT CASSELAGDTDTQYF
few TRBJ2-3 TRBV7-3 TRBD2 TGTGCCAGCAGCTTACGGACTAGCGGGGGCCTCGCAGCAGATACGCAGTATTTT CASSLRTSGGLAADTQYF
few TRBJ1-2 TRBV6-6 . TGTGCCAGCAGTTACGAGGACCTCAGGGGATCCTATGGCTACACCTTC CASSYEDLRGSYGYTF
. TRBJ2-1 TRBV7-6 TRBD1 TGTGCCAGCAGCTCCCTAGGGGGCCTCTGGGATGAGCAGTTCTTC CASSSLGGLWDEQFF
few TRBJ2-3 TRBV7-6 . TGTGCCAGCAGCGTAGATCCGCGGGGTAGCACAGATACGCAGTATTTT CASSVDPRGSTDTQYF
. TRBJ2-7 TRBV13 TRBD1 TGTGCCAGCAGCCTCGGAGGACAGGGGGAAGAGGGGGGGCCCTACGAGCAGTACTTC CASSLGGQGEEGGPYEQYF
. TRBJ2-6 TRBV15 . TGTGCCACCAGCAGAGACAGGGCTGGGGCCAACGTCCTGACTTTC CATSRDRAGANVLTF